This T cell receptor beta chain was observed in a study of tumor-infiltrating lymphocytes in oesophageal squamous cell carcinoma. This clonotype rates as medium-sized. Using its own MiXCR run on the PCR reads, TCRdb lists one record per CDR3 protein. The data show some 22,000 distinct CDR3 sequences, 36% seen once. The specimen sequenced was esophageal tumor tissue. This sequence was found in a male donor with esophageal squamous cell carcinoma.

The chain's CDR3 is CASSDPLAAHQETQYF. The CDR3 region has the DNA TGTGCCAGCAGTGACCCACTAGCAGCCCACCAAGAGACCCAGTACTTC. The chain has TRBV25-1 and TRBJ2-5; maybe TRBD2 (6 bases). The CDR3 runs 16 residues. The germline gives CDR1 MGHDK, CDR2 SYGVNS. V lost 3 bases and J 0 bases, leaving 14 bases between the germline ends.